Following are 12 T cell receptor beta chains from one sample sequenced in a study of T cell responses to AZD1222 COVID-19 vaccine. Libraries were prepared by immunoSEQ multiplex PCR; TCRdb keeps only in-frame clonotypes and omits some of them. The sample holds about 86,000 clones, about nine tenths seen once. The sequencing here drew on peripheral blood, taken 28 days after the second AZD1222 dose. The origin of the receptors is an adult who received the AZD1222 COVID-19 vaccine.

This rearrangement joins TRBV10-3 to TRBJ2-7; 8 bases align to TRBD1. Germline V gene data show CDR1 as ENHRY and CDR2 as SYGVKD. V trimming: 6 bases; J trimming: 4 bases; junction bases outside the gene matches: 5. This CDR3 is 13 amino acids long. The CDR3 DNA reads TGTGCCATCAGACCTCGACAGGGGTACGAGCAGTACTTC. This translates into CAIRPRQGYEQYF.

The V and J genes are TRBV9 and TRBJ1-4; D not certain. In germline, CDR1 is SGDLS, CDR2 YYNGEE. The CDR3 has 14 residues. The V end lost 3 bases, the J end lost 10 bases, and 16 bases lay between the germline ends. The CDR3 nucleotides read TGTGCCAGCAGCGCAATAGACACTTCAGGAAAACTGTTTTTT. This codes for CASSAIDTSGKLFF.

CDR3 sequence (DNA): TGTGCCAGCTCACCGGGACTTAACACCGGGGAGCTGTTTTTT. Residues: CASSPGLNTGELFF. The chain uses TRBV18 and TRBJ2-2, with D tentatively TRBD2 (6 bases). Germline V gene lookup returns CDR1 KGHSH and CDR2 LQKENI. Trimming removed 3 bases at V and 2 bases at J, with 7 bases between. This CDR3 is 14 amino acids long.

The chain uses TRBV7-2 and TRBJ2-1; 9 positions agree with TRBD2. From germline, CDR1 is SGHTA and CDR2 FQGNSA. The CDR3 is 16 amino acids. V lost 5 bases and J lost 5; bases outside the gene matches: 10. CDR3 residues: CASSTLGAGGNNEQFF. The CDR3 region has the DNA TGTGCCAGCAGCACGCTTGGAGCGGGAGGTAACAATGAGCAGTTCTTC.

The J gene is TRBJ2-2, the V gene TRBV10-2; TRBD2 agrees at 10 bases. The V gene end was trimmed by 6 bases and the J gene end by 6 bases; junction bases not matched to a gene: 13. Per germline, CDR1 WSHSY and CDR2 SAAADI. This CDR3 spans 17 amino acids. The CDR3 nucleotides are TGCGCCAGCAGCGAGCGGGGGGGCAGGGATAAACCCGGGGAGCTGTTTTTT. Protein: CASSERGGRDKPGELFF.

This sequence joins TRBV28 and TRBJ2-3; 9 positions match TRBD1. The CDR3 length is 16 residues. From germline, CDR1 is MDHEN and CDR2 SYDVKM. V shed 4 bases, J shed 2 bases, and the junction held 7 bases outside the gene matches. DNA of the CDR3: TGTGCCAGCAGTTCACCGGGACAGGGATTCACAGATACGCAGTATTTT. Its translation: CASSSPGQGFTDTQYF.

The chain combines TRBV10-1 with TRBJ2-5; TRBD1 is a possible D gene (6 bases). The CDR3 extends over 14 amino acids. Germline lookup yields CDR1 WNHNN and CDR2 SYGVQD (reference sequence). Between the trimmed V and J ends, which lost 4 bases and 5 bases, there was a span of 14 bases. This CDR3 is CASSGGDIRETQYF. DNA for the CDR3: TGCGCCAGCAGTGGTGGGGACATTCGGGAGACCCAGTACTTC.

The V and J genes are TRBV2 and TRBJ2-7, with TRBD2 matching over 8 bases. Unmatched junction bases numbered 16, after V lost 6 bases and J lost 0 bases. Germline lookup yields CDR1 SNHLY and CDR2 FYNNEI. The CDR3 is 18 residues long. The CDR3 sequence is CASSLPGLGIYVSYEQYF. In nucleotides, the CDR3 is TGTGCCAGCAGCTTACCGGGACTAGGTATATACGTCTCCTACGAGCAGTACTTC.

The rearrangement joins TRBV27 to TRBJ1-1; D gene ambiguous. The CDR3 length is 14 residues. Between the trimmed V and J ends, which lost 3 bases and 1 base, there was a span of 9 bases. The germline CDR1 and CDR2 sequences are MNHEY and SMNVEV (reference sequence). Here the CDR3 DNA reads TGTGCCAGCAGTTTTCATTGGACGAACACTGAAGCTTTCTTT. This translates into CASSFHWTNTEAFF.

This chain links TRBV5-1 with TRBJ2-7; 8 bases are shared with TRBD2. Germline CDR1 and CDR2: SGHRS and YFSETQ. CDR3 length equals 15 residues. Unmatched junction bases numbered 4, after V lost 2 bases and J lost 0 bases. The chain's CDR3 is CASSFMLAGSYEQYF. Here the CDR3 DNA reads TGCGCCAGCAGCTTTATGCTAGCGGGCTCCTACGAGCAGTACTTC.

This chain uses TRBV19 with TRBJ1-2, with D tentatively TRBD1 (5 bases). The CDR3 consists of 14 residues. The germline V gene has CDR1 LNHDA and CDR2 SQIVND (reference sequence). Deletions cut 6 bases from V and 5 bases from J, with 16 bases between. DNA of the CDR3: TGTGCCAGTAGCCTAGACGCAGGGACTTATGGCTACACCTTC. Its translation is CASSLDAGTYGYTF.

This sequence joins TRBV5-1 and TRBJ1-2; D not resolved. The V gene's germline CDR1 is SGHRS and CDR2 YFSETQ. There are 11 residues in the CDR3. V was trimmed by 3 bases and J by 8 bases, leaving 8 bases between them. CDR3 amino acids: CASSSPGGYTF. CDR3 DNA sequence: TGCGCCAGCAGCTCCCCCGGCGGCTACACCTTC.